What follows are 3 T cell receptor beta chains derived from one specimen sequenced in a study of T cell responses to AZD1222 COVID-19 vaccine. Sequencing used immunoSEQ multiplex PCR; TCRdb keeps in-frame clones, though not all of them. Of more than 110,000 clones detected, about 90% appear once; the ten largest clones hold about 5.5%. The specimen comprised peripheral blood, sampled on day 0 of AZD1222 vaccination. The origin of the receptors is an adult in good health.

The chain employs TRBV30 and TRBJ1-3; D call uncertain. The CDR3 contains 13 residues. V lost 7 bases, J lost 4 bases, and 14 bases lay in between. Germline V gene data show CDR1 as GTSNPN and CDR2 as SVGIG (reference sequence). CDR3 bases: TGTGCCTTCCGGCCCAGACCGGGAAACACCATATATTTT. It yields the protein CAFRPRPGNTIYF.

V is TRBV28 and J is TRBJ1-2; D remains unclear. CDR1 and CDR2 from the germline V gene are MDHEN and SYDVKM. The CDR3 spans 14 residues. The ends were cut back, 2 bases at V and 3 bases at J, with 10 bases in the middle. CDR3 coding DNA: TGTGCCAGCAGTTTAACCGGGCCCCACTATGGCTACACCTTC. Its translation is CASSLTGPHYGYTF.

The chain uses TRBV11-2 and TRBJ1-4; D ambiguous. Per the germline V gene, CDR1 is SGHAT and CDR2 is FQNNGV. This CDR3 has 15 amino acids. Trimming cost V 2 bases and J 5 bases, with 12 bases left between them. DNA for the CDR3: TGTGCCAGCAGCTTAATGGCCAGCCAAAATGAAAAACTGTTTTTT. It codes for CASSLMASQNEKLFF. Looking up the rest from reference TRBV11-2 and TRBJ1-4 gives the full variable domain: EAGVAQSPRYKIIEKRQSVAFWCNPISGHATLYWYQQILGQGPKLLIQFQNNGVVDDSQLPKDRFSAERLKGVDSTLKIQPAKLEDSAVYLCASSLMASQNEKLFFGSGTQLSVL.